This T cell receptor (beta chain) was sequenced during a study of T-cell reconstitution after alpha-beta-depleted transplantation in children (dated by TCRdb to about 2016). Background for the entire study: Using TCR repertoire profiling, the study quantitatively followed how T-cell immune reconstitution unfolded in children after TCRalphabeta/CD19-depleted allogeneic hematopoietic cell transplantation.

The paper's findings and limits, for the study overall: The apparently early recovery of alphabetaT-cell counts about two months after transplant reportedly depended on only several hundred rapidly expanded clones that came from non-depleted graft cells. The high TCRbeta diversity at day 60 in some patients was ascribed to recipient T cells and intrathymic progenitors that had survived conditioning. Hyperexpanded clone frequencies declined over subsequent months; after one year, T-cell counts and TCRbeta diversity were mostly attributed to newly produced T cells.

The library was obtained by PCR. The data were produced on an Illumina HiSeq 2500. Molecular barcoding was employed in the preparation of TCR libraries, with unique molecular identifiers being used to normalize TCRbeta repertoire quantification. Using fastp trimming at Q25 and MiXCR clonotype assembly, TCRdb reanalyzed the public sequencing data and kept in-frame beta chains. Every entry covers one CDR3 protein and lists the most common genes and DNA from its rows. The table for this sample lists 95,000 to 120,000 distinct CDR3 sequences; approximately 6.6% of them were counted only once. The ten largest make up about 23% of the sample. The treatment or condition tag for this specimen amounts to: allogeneic hematopoietic cell transplantation with graft depleted of TCRalphabeta T cells and CD19 B cells. The transplant recipients were children given TCRalphabeta/CD19-depleted allogeneic hematopoietic cell grafts.

This clonotype showed up many times. It lacks a known antigen. Base qualities are not recorded, but no much larger clone differs from it by a single base. V is shortened by 3 bases, J by 0 bases, and the region joining them spans 6 bases. From the cysteine up to the phenylalanine, the CDR3 has a length of 13 residues. The CDR3 DNA has 39 bases and is translated from base 1. CDR1 SGHDN and CDR2 FVKESK are derived from the germline V gene. This chain joins TRBV14 to TRBJ2-7; too little of a D gene remains to name it. This sequence was found in a male patient between 2 and 9 years old who had a stem cell transplant for acute lymphoblastic leukemia, so the T cells may come from the graft donor. This specimen was PBMCs, mostly from graft donor cells, taken 360 days after TCRalphabeta/CD19-depleted stem cell transplant. The CDR3 region reads CASSHSSSYEQYF. The base sequence is TGTGCCAGCAGCCATTCCAGCTCCTACGAGCAGTACTTC.